The clone carrying this T cell receptor beta chain was counted once. Following RNA extraction, reverse transcription yielded cDNA that acted as the sequencing template. Only in-frame clones appear in the TCRdb table, and some are missing; sequencing was by immunoSEQ multiplex PCR. This table has some 130,000 clones, about 46% appearing once. The sample comes from a study of CD8+ T cells in alopecia areata. Study context: Twice daily, treated patients received 5 to 10 mg of oral tofacitinib.

Researchers gathered lesional scalp punch biopsies and peripheral blood from patients with alopecia areata. T lymphocytes (CD4+ and CD8+) were sorted from PBMCs. This CDR3 is 14 amino acids long. The ends were cut back, 2 bases at V and 1 base at J, with 12 bases in the middle. Germline-derived CDR1 and CDR2 are SQVTM and ANQGSEA. The chain uses TRBV29-1 and TRBJ2-7; a possible D gene is TRBD2 (5 bases). The TCR originated in a human donor with alopecia areata. Sequencing was performed on CD8+ T cells sorted from blood, taken at week 0. CDR3 sequence: CSVESHTGSYEQYF. In DNA, the CDR3 is TGCAGCGTTGAATCCCACACGGGGTCCTACGAGCAGTACTTC.